This T cell receptor (beta chain) was captured by sequencing in a study of T cell responses to AZD1222 COVID-19 vaccine. Worth noting for this clone: Its antigen is as yet unknown.

Trimming pared 2 bases from V and 2 bases from J, leaving 7 bases between. This CDR3 has 14 amino acids. Germline V CDR1 and CDR2: KGHSH, LQKENI. Profiled with immunoSEQ multiplex PCR; TCRdb holds only in-frame clones, not every one. The sample contains over 95,000 clones, approximately 88% of which appear only once. Study-level results: Among AZD1222 vaccinees, only 5 to 7 were seropositive at baseline. There were mostly white British donors and more females than males, and clonal diversity was possibly underestimated. Per reports, nearly half of all spike-specific TCRs target regions that are unmutated in variants. Receipt of two AZD1222 doses was followed by a rise in Spike-specific TCR breadth and depth.

The chain has TRBV18 and TRBJ2-1; D might be TRBD1 (5 bases). The TCR comes from an adult who received the AZD1222 COVID-19 vaccine. The sequencing here drew on peripheral blood, taken 28 days after the second AZD1222 dose. CDR3 DNA sequence: TGTGCCAGCTCACCAAGGGGCACCTACAATGAGCAGTTCTTC. It translates to CASSPRGTYNEQFF.